This passage covers 27 T cell receptor beta chains from one sample sequenced in a study of blood T cells in healthy people across ages. Next came a second PCR, run for roughly 6 to 11 cycles, which used a sample-barcoded 5' primer along with a J-beta primer mix. TCRdb itself ran the 5' RACE reads through MiXCR, one entry per CDR3 protein. The sample records around 800,000 distinct CDR3 sequences, around 25% being singletons. The same data also contributed to another study, on T cells of mothers and their children.

The specimen was blood. The receptors shown here come from a boy aged 5-17 years in good health.

This chain connects TRBV7-8 to TRBJ2-5, with D possibly matching TRBD1 (6 bases). CDR1 is SGHVS, CDR2 FQNEAQ, per germline. The CDR3 length is 14 residues. Trimming took off 5 bases at V and 7 bases at J, with 17 bases between the two ends. CDR3 in DNA: TGTGCCAGCAGCCCCGTGTCAGGGGTGGTGACCCAGTACTTC. This codes for CASSPVSGVVTQYF.

The chain carries TRBV5-1 and TRBJ1-1; D is undetermined. The V end was cut by 2 bases, the J end by 4 bases, with 15 bases between. The CDR3 extends over 15 amino acids. The germline CDR1 and CDR2 sequences are SGHRS and YFSETQ. The chain's CDR3 is CASSFYEGEGTEAFF. In DNA, the CDR3 is TGCGCCAGCAGCTTTTACGAGGGAGAAGGCACTGAAGCTTTCTTT.

The chain links TRBV7-9 to TRBJ2-2, with D maybe TRBD1 (6 bases). The germline CDR1 and CDR2 sequences are SEHNR and FQNEAQ (reference sequence). There are 16 residues in the CDR3. The ends were cut back, 5 bases at V and 2 bases at J, with 15 bases in the middle. In nucleotides, the CDR3 is TGTGCCAGCAGCCCATCAGGGGCAAGTAACACCGGGGAGCTGTTTTTT. This codes for CASSPSGASNTGELFF.

This clonotype turned up a few times. The CDR3 sequence is CASSLGDRFSSTDTQYF. For the CDR3, the DNA is TGTGCCAGCAGCTTGGGGGACAGGTTTTCTAGCACAGATACGCAGTATTTT. The chain is built from TRBV7-2 and TRBJ2-3; TRBD1 matches at 8 bases. Germline-derived CDR1 and CDR2 are SGHTA and FQGNSA. This CDR3 has 17 residues. Trimming removed 3 bases from V and 0 bases from J; junction bases left unmatched: 8.

This chain joins TRBV7-9 and TRBJ2-5, with D unclear. V lost 4 bases, J lost 5 bases, and 14 bases lay in between. This CDR3 contains 14 residues. Germline V gene sequence: CDR1 SEHNR, CDR2 FQNEAQ (reference sequence). The CDR3 reads CASSSNLIVETQYF. CDR3 nucleotide sequence: TGTGCCAGCAGCTCGAATCTTATAGTGGAGACCCAGTACTTC. The full variable domain, its missing parts supplied by reference TRBV7-9 and TRBJ2-5, is DTGVSQNPRHKITKRGQNVTFRCDPISEHNRLYWYRQTLGQGPEFLTYFQNEAQLEKSRLLSDRFSAERPKGSFSTLEIQRTEQGDSAMYLCASSSNLIVETQYFGPGTRLLVL.

This clonotype was recorded a few times. The CDR3 sequence: CASSDARELDGYTF. The CDR3 bases are TGCGCCAGCAGCGACGCCAGGGAACTGGATGGCTACACCTTC. The chain uses TRBV5-1 and TRBJ1-2; D possibly corresponds to TRBD1 (5 bases). The V end lost 4 bases, the J end lost 6 bases, and 16 bases lay between the germline ends. The CDR3 is made up of 14 amino acids. Germline CDR1 reads SGHRS; CDR2 reads YFSETQ.

The table lists this clonotype with a few counts. This chain uses TRBV7-2 with TRBJ2-2; the D gene is possibly TRBD1 (5 bases). Trimming pared 5 bases from V and 2 bases from J, leaving 12 bases between. The CDR3 has 15 amino acids. From germline, CDR1 is SGHTA and CDR2 FQGNSA. In DNA form, the CDR3 reads TGTGCCAGCAGCCCTCGACAGACAAACACCGGGGAGCTGTTTTTT. Protein: CASSPRQTNTGELFF.

The rearrangement joins TRBV6-2 or TRBV6-3 to TRBJ2-7, with 9 bases that match TRBD2. V gave up 0 bases and J gave up 4 bases; unmatched junction bases: 4. In germline, CDR1 is MNHEY, CDR2 SVGEGT. The CDR3 is 15 residues long. CDR3 sequence (DNA): TGTGCCAGCAGTTACTCGAGTAGCGGGGGTTACGAGCAGTACTTC. This translates into CASSYSSSGGYEQYF.

This clonotype turned up a few times. This chain uses TRBV27 with TRBJ2-5; tentatively, D is TRBD2 (5 bases). The J call could be wrong; TRBJ2-1 is a better fit for the DNA end. The CDR3 totals 14 residues. The germline CDR1 and CDR2 sequences are MNHEY and SMNVEV (reference sequence). CDR3 coding DNA: TGTGCCACTGGCGGGTCGGTTCGGCCAAATGAGCAGTTCTTC. Its protein is CATGGSVRPNEQFF.

V is TRBV5-6 and J is TRBJ1-5; weak D call: TRBD1 (5 bases). The germline CDR1 and CDR2 sequences are SGHDT and YYEEEE. The CDR3 extends over 16 amino acids. V was cut by 0 bases and J by 2 bases, with 12 bases left in between. CDR3 nucleotide sequence: TGTGCCAGCAGCTTGGCCGAGGGGCAGGGCAATCAGCCCCAGCATTTT. Its protein is CASSLAEGQGNQPQHF.

The rearrangement joins TRBV5-5 to TRBJ2-1; D remains unclear. Trimming cost V 6 bases and J 4 bases, with 8 bases left between them. Germline V CDR1 and CDR2: SGHKS, YYEKEE (reference sequence). CDR3 length: 12 amino acids. The CDR3 bases are TGTGCCAGCACGGCCCCATACAATGAGCAGTTCTTC. Amino acid sequence: CASTAPYNEQFF.

This clonotype was seen a few times. V usage is TRBV21-1 and J usage is TRBJ2-1; the DNA was not used to check the table's D call, TRBD1. The tail of the sequence fits TRBJ2-7 better, so the J call may be wrong. TRBV21-1 is an annotated pseudogene. CDR3 size: 13 residues. CDR3: CARFDRRPYEQYF. The CDR3 DNA sequence: TGTGCCAGATTCGACAGGCGCCCCTACGAGCAGTACTTC.

The V gene is TRBV20-1, the J gene TRBJ2-1; tentative D call: TRBD1 (6 bases). The ends were cut back, 6 bases at V and 5 bases at J, with 8 bases in the middle. This CDR3 is built from 11 residues. Germline CDR1 is DFQATT and CDR2 is SNEGSKA (reference sequence). DNA of the CDR3: TGCAGTGCCAGGACAGACAATGAGCAGTTCTTC. It codes for CSARTDNEQFF.

The chain joins TRBV21-1 to TRBJ2-5. TRBV21-1 counts as a pseudogene. CDR3 length: 14 residues. CDR3 nucleotides: TGTGCCAGCAGCAAATCGGCGGCCCAAGAGACCCAGTACTTC. Translated: CASSKSAAQETQYF.

The rearrangement joins TRBV12-3 or TRBV12-4 to TRBJ2-5; no clear D. The CDR3 extends over 13 amino acids. V was pared by 6 bases and J by 2 bases, with 10 bases between. CDR3 residues: CASRLAQQETQYF. Written as DNA, the CDR3 is TGTGCCAGCAGACTCGCACAACAAGAGACCCAGTACTTC.

The chain employs TRBV15 and TRBJ2-1; D is uncertain. CDR3 length: 15 residues. The ends were cut back, 5 bases at V and 6 bases at J, with 17 bases in the middle. Germline CDR1 reads LNHNV; CDR2 reads YYDKDF (reference sequence). The CDR3 region is CATSRWAMIGNEQFF. DNA for the CDR3: TGTGCCACCAGCCGATGGGCTATGATTGGCAATGAGCAGTTCTTC.

V and J are TRBV29-1 and TRBJ1-1; D possibly corresponds to TRBD1 (6 bases). V lost 6 bases, J lost 7 bases, and 15 bases lay in between. CDR3 length: 12 residues. Germline V gene sequence: CDR1 SQVTM, CDR2 ANQGSEA. The DNA of the CDR3 is TGCAGCGTAGACCCGGGGGCGGTTGAAGCTTTCTTT. Residues: CSVDPGAVEAFF.

The V call is TRBV5-1, the J call TRBJ2-3; 7 nucleotides match TRBD2. Trimming took 0 bases from V and 2 from J; bases not matched to a gene: 6. The CDR3 has 16 residues. CDR1 SGHRS and CDR2 YFSETQ come from the germline V gene. CDR3 region: CASSLEAGINTDTQYF. In DNA form, the CDR3 reads TGCGCCAGCAGCTTGGAAGCGGGAATTAACACAGATACGCAGTATTTT. Complete variable domain (other parts from reference TRBV5-1 and TRBJ2-3): KAGVTQTPRYLIKTRGQQVTLSCSPISGHRSVSWYQQTPGQGLQFLFEYFSETQRNKGNFPGRFSGRQFSNSRSEMNVSTLELGDSALYLCASSLEAGINTDTQYFGPGTRLTVL.

The J gene is TRBJ2-5, the V gene TRBV10-3; D uncertain. This CDR3 has 16 residues. Germline V lookup: CDR1 ENHRY, CDR2 SYGVKD. V gave up 0 bases and J gave up 1 base, with 12 bases separating them. The CDR3 sequence: CAISESEFGPQETQYF. In DNA, the CDR3 is TGTGCCATCAGTGAGTCGGAATTTGGCCCCCAAGAGACCCAGTACTTC.

With respect to this clonotype: This could be a read error, since a much larger clone is one nucleotide away. V gene TRBV5-1 combines with J gene TRBJ2-5; the match to TRBD1 covers 9 bases. The CDR3 spans 13 residues. Per germline, CDR1 SGHRS and CDR2 YFSETQ. The CDR3 region is CASSGQGREAQYF. The CDR3 DNA is TGCGCCAGCAGCGGACAGGGGAGAGAGGCCCAGTACTTC.

In its sample, this clonotype was seen a few times. V and J are TRBV5-1 and TRBJ2-7; D is unresolved. The V and J ends lost 5 bases and 3 bases respectively, with 12 bases between them. CDR3 length equals 13 residues. Germline CDR1 is SGHRS and CDR2 is YFSETQ. The CDR3 nucleotides read TGCGCCAGCAGGATCCAGCAGTACTACGAGCAGTACTTC. It encodes CASRIQQYYEQYF.

This clonotype has more than one count but fewer than ten. The chain joins TRBV13 to TRBJ2-1; 13 nucleotides match TRBD2. Germline-derived CDR1 and CDR2 are PRHDT and FYEKMQ (reference sequence). This CDR3 has 15 amino acids. The junction had 10 bases not matched to a gene; V was cut back by 5 bases and J by 12 bases. CDR3 protein: CASSRGLAGPNRQFF. The DNA of the CDR3 is TGTGCCAGCAGCCGGGGACTAGCGGGGCCCAATCGGCAGTTCTTC.

The J gene is TRBJ2-7, the V gene TRBV20-1; tentative D call: TRBD1 (5 bases). The CDR3 has 16 residues. Germline CDR1 and CDR2: DFQATT and SNEGSKA (reference sequence). V shed 0 bases and J shed 4 bases, with 19 bases lying between them. CDR3 in DNA: TGCAGTGCTAGAGATCCCCGGCAGGGTCTGACGTACGAGCAGTACTTC. Translating gives CSARDPRQGLTYEQYF.

This clonotype was detected many times. The V and J genes are TRBV29-1 and TRBJ2-5; D is undetermined. Germline V gives CDR1 SQVTM, CDR2 ANQGSEA. Trimming took 3 bases from V and 4 from J, leaving 6 bases between them. The CDR3 has 11 residues. In DNA form, the CDR3 reads TGCAGCGTTGAGGAGAGAGAGACCCAGTACTTC. Its translation is CSVEERETQYF.

The chain employs TRBV29-1 and TRBJ2-7; possibly TRBD1 or TRBD2 for D (5 bases each). Trimming removed 7 bases from V and 2 bases from J, with 12 bases in between. Germline CDR1 reads SQVTM; CDR2 reads ANQGSEA. This CDR3 is 12 amino acids long. The CDR3 nucleotides read TGCAGCGCCGAGGGGTACCCCTACGAGCAGTACTTC. Translated, it gives CSAEGYPYEQYF.

The chain employs TRBV12-5 and TRBJ2-4; unclear D gene. This CDR3 has 14 residues. The germline V and J ends were trimmed by 2 bases and 7 bases, with 12 bases remaining between them. Germline V gives CDR1 LGHNT, CDR2 FRNRAP. In DNA form, the CDR3 reads TGTGCTAGTGGTTTGACCACCAGGAGTAACATTCAGTACTTC. This encodes CASGLTTRSNIQYF.

V usage is TRBV29-1 and J usage is TRBJ2-2, with no clear D. In germline, CDR1 is SQVTM, CDR2 ANQGSEA. V was pared by 4 bases and J by 2 bases, with 11 bases between. The CDR3 is 14 residues long. In nucleotides, the CDR3 is TGCAGCGTTGTAGGCACATTAAACACCGGGGAGCTGTTTTTT. It specifies CSVVGTLNTGELFF.